This passage covers 18 T cell receptor beta chains from one sample sequenced in a study of tissue T cells after allogeneic stem cell transplantation. Time point of the sample: mouse harvest day 14 after allogeneic transplant. Mouse grafts combined 10^7 T-cell-depleted bone marrow cells with 10^6 splenic CD5+ T cells. Clones were sequenced by immunoSEQ multiplex PCR, and TCRdb holds only the in-frame ones, with some missing. This sample has under 8,500 clones; roughly a third occur once, and the top ten carry approximately 3.3%. The sample comprised skin. The origin of the receptors is a female BALB/c mouse given C57BL/6 T cells with graft-versus-host disease after an allogeneic hematopoietic cell transplant.

Comment on this clone: These gene names are mouse names. The observed sequence ends 1 residue before the CDR3 terminus, with the missing tail filled in from the germline J gene. This chain joins TRBV26 and TRBJ2-3, with a possible D match to TRBD2 (6 bases). V gave up 3 bases and J gave up 0 bases, with 16 bases separating them. The CDR3 runs 17 residues. In germline, CDR1 is KGHPV, CDR2 FQNQEV (reference sequence). CDR3 DNA (partial): TGTGCCAGCAGTCTACACTGGGTAACTTTTAGTGCAGAAACGCTGTAT. This encodes CASSLHWVTFSAETLY. In full, the CDR3 is CASSLHWVTFSAETLYF.

As regards this clone: Gene names are mouse gene names. The read stops 1 residue short of the end of the CDR3; the missing end is completed from the germline J gene. J is TRBJ2-2 and V is TRBV3, with unresolved D. Trimming took off 2 bases at V and 0 bases at J, with 10 bases between the two ends. CDR1 is SNHLY, CDR2 FYNGKV, per germline (reference sequence). This CDR3 comprises 16 residues. The CDR3 bases that were read are TGTGCCAGCAGCTTAACCCACTTCTCAAACACCGGGCAGCTCTAC. This encodes CASSLTHFSNTGQLY. The full CDR3 protein reads CASSLTHFSNTGQLYF.

To note about this clone: Genes and germline are mouse. The sequence runs out 1 residue before the end of the CDR3; the remainder is reconstructed from the germline J gene. V and J are TRBV26 and TRBJ2-3; 12 positions match TRBD2. Germline V gene lookup returns CDR1 KGHPV and CDR2 FQNQEV (reference sequence). The CDR3 contains 16 residues. Trimming at V came to 4 bases and at J to 4 bases, leaving 6 bases not matched to a gene. The CDR3 is CASSPFDWGGSETLYF. The CDR3 DNA, read in part, is TGTGCCAGCAGTCCATTTGACTGGGGGGGCTCAGAAACGCTGTAT.

To note about this clone: Mouse names are used for the genes. The read falls 1 residue short of the CDR3 end, and the missing part is taken from the germline J gene. This chain connects TRBV24 to TRBJ2-4; 7 bases are shared with TRBD2. The trim removed 4 bases at V and 0 bases at J, leaving 4 bases unmatched. The germline CDR1 and CDR2 sequences are KGHTA and FRNEEI. The CDR3 is 15 residues long. The chain's CDR3 is CASSPDWPSQNTLYF. CDR3 DNA, as far as it was read: TGTGCCAGCAGTCCGGACTGGCCTAGTCAAAACACCTTGTAC.

This clone has more than one count but fewer than ten. Here the gene names and germline are mouse. The read ends 1 residue early relative to the CDR3; the germline J gene fills the gap. The chain has TRBV13-1 and TRBJ2-1; D is uncertain. The CDR3 contains 14 residues. Germline CDR1 is NSHNY and CDR2 is SYGAGN. V dropped 2 bases and J dropped 0 bases, with 6 bases sitting between them. The CDR3 sequence: CASSERGNYAEQFF. The sequenced part of the CDR3 DNA is TGTGCCAGCAGTGAACGGGGTAACTATGCTGAGCAGTTC.

On this clone itself: The gene symbols are mouse symbols. The CDR3 protein is CASTGTGEYTQYF. The part of the CDR3 DNA that was read is TGTGCCAGCACCGGGACAGGGGAATACACCCAGTAC. The chain employs TRBV13-3 and TRBJ2-5; TRBD1 aligns across 10 bases. The read gets to within 1 residue of the CDR3 end, and the germline J gene fills in the rest. Germline loops: CDR1 NNHDY, CDR2 SYVADS. The CDR3 length is 13 residues. V lost 6 bases to trimming and J lost 7 bases; unmatched junction nucleotides: 5.

Concerning this clone: Gene names refer to mouse genes. The missing CDR3 end, 1 residue past where the read stops, is filled in from the germline J gene. The gene calls are TRBV12-1 and TRBJ2-7; 8 bases are a match to TRBD2. The CDR3 consists of 13 residues. Germline V gene data show CDR1 as SGHSN and CDR2 as HYEKVE. J was trimmed by 6 bases and V by 0 bases; bases with no gene match: 3. CDR3 amino acids: CASSLLGGGEQYF. The CDR3 DNA, read in part, is TGTGCCAGCTCTCTCCTGGGGGGAGGTGAACAGTAC.

With respect to this clone: The listed genes are named as in mouse. The sequence runs out 1 residue before the end of the CDR3; the remainder is reconstructed from the germline J gene. This sequence joins TRBV3 and TRBJ2-1, with 9 bases matching TRBD2. This CDR3 is built from 15 residues. V lost 0 bases to trimming and J lost 4 bases; unmatched junction nucleotides: 1. Germline V gene lookup returns CDR1 SNHLY and CDR2 FYNGKV (reference sequence). The CDR3 loop is CASSLAGGAYAEQFF. The CDR3 DNA, read in part, is TGTGCCAGCAGCTTAGCTGGGGGGGCTTATGCTGAGCAGTTC. The full variable domain, completed using reference TRBV3 and TRBJ2-1, is GPKVLQIPSHQIIDMGQMVTLNCDPVSNHLYFYWYKQILGQQMEFLVNFYNGKVMEKSKLFKDQFSVERPDGSYFTLKIQPTALEDSAVYFCASSLAGGAYAEQFFGPGTRLTVL.

This clone is medium-sized by share. Any gene name here is a mouse gene name. The missing CDR3 end, 1 residue past where the read stops, is filled in from the germline J gene. The rearrangement uses TRBV3 and TRBJ2-2, with D perhaps matching TRBD1 (5 bases). V lost 5 bases to trimming and J lost 1 base, with 8 bases between them. Looked up from germline, CDR1 is SNHLY and CDR2 is FYNGKV (reference sequence). This CDR3 comprises 14 residues. Partial CDR3 DNA: TGTGCCAGCAGCCGGACAAAAAACACCGGGCAGCTCTAC. Translating gives CASSRTKNTGQLY. The CDR3 reads in full as CASSRTKNTGQLYF.

A remark on this clone: The gene names here belong to mouse. Here the CDR3 reads CASSLHNSGNTLYF. The sequenced CDR3 bases are TGTGCCAGCAGCCTTCATAATTCTGGAAATACGCTCTAT. The V call is TRBV26, the J call TRBJ1-3; D is unclear. The read ends 1 residue early relative to the CDR3; the germline J gene fills the gap. The CDR3 length is 14 residues. CDR1 and CDR2 (germline): KGHPV, FQNQEV (reference sequence). V was clipped by 6 bases and J by 0 bases, with 9 bases between them.

As to this clone: Gene names refer to mouse genes. Read coverage stops 1 residue before the CDR3 terminus; the germline J gene supplies the remainder. This chain links TRBV16 with TRBJ2-7; perhaps TRBD2 as D (5 bases). This CDR3 has 13 residues. Trimming took 1 base from V and 4 from J, leaving 8 bases between them. Germline V gene data show CDR1 as SGHSA and CDR2 as FRNQAP. The CDR3: CASSLAGSYEQYF. The DNA read from the CDR3 is TGTGCAAGCAGCTTAGCTGGGAGTTATGAACAGTAC.

A word on this clone: Gene names denote mouse genes. Read sequence stops 1 residue before the CDR3 end, and the germline J gene provides the missing end. The V and J genes are TRBV26 and TRBJ2-4; TRBD2 aligns across 11 bases. Germline V gene data show CDR1 as KGHPV and CDR2 as FQNQEV (reference sequence). The CDR3 loop spans 14 amino acids. V shed 6 bases, J shed 6 bases, and the junction held 5 bases outside the gene matches. The CDR3 loop is CASSTDWGENTLYF. CDR3 DNA (partial): TGTGCCAGCAGCACGGACTGGGGGGAGAACACCTTGTAC.

By proportion, this clone is medium-sized. Gene names refer to mouse genes. Sequencing ends 1 residue short of the CDR3 end; the germline J gene provides the rest. The rearrangement uses TRBV3 and TRBJ1-4, with 8 bases fitting TRBD1. The CDR3 is 13 amino acids. Trimming took 6 bases from V and 8 from J; bases not matched to a gene: 5. The germline CDR1 and CDR2 sequences are SNHLY and FYNGKV (reference sequence). The CDR3 is CASSGQGGERLFF. Partial CDR3 DNA: TGTGCCAGCAGTGGACAGGGAGGTGAAAGATTATTT.

This clone was detected a few times. Gene names are the mouse ones. The CDR3 reads CASGDDWGGRDTQYF. The sequenced CDR3 bases are TGTGCCAGCGGTGACGACTGGGGGGGCCGGGACACCCAGTAC. The chain has TRBV13-2 and TRBJ2-5; 12 bases line up with TRBD2. The CDR3 extends 1 residue past the end of the read, so its final part is completed from the germline J gene. V lost 2 bases, J lost 6 bases, and 4 bases stayed unmatched. Germline V CDR1 and CDR2: NNHNN, SYGAGS (reference sequence). This CDR3 region has 15 residues.

This clone was seen more than once but under ten times. The germline and genes are mouse ones. The CDR3 end is not reached by the read, which stops 1 residue before it; the germline J gene fills it in. This chain uses TRBV26 with TRBJ1-3; 8 bases are shared with TRBD1. Germline V gives CDR1 KGHPV, CDR2 FQNQEV (reference sequence). The CDR3 has 16 residues. The V segment lost 4 bases and the J segment 0 bases; nucleotides outside the gene matches: 5. CDR3 sequence reads: CASSPGQGNSGNTLYF. The CDR3 DNA, read in part, is TGTGCCAGCAGTCCTGGACAGGGTAATTCTGGAAATACGCTCTAT.

This clone was seen more than once but under ten times. These gene names are mouse names. CDR3 DNA, as far as it was read: TGTGCCAGCGGGAGGGGAAATACGCTCTAT. As protein: CASGRGNTLY. The CDR3 in its entirety is CASGRGNTLYF. The chain recombines TRBV26 with TRBJ1-3, with D hard to call. The DNA ends 1 residue before the CDR3 does, and the rest of the CDR3 is filled in from the germline J gene. CDR3 length equals 11 residues. Trimming pared 8 bases from V and 4 bases from J, leaving 6 bases between. Germline values: CDR1 KGHPV, CDR2 FQNQEV (reference sequence).

As for this clone: Gene names and germline refer to mouse. The read is 1 residue too short to cover the CDR3 end, so that end is filled in from the germline J gene. The V call is TRBV17, the J call TRBJ2-2; D gene unclear. The CDR3 covers 14 residues. V was trimmed by 2 bases and J by 2 bases, leaving 6 bases between them. The V gene's germline CDR1 is MNHDT and CDR2 YYDKIL. The CDR3 bases that were read are TGTGCTAGCAGTAGACCGGGGAACACCGGGCAGCTCTAC. This translates into CASSRPGNTGQLY. The CDR3 in its entirety is CASSRPGNTGQLYF.

In the case of this clone: Mouse gene names and germline throughout. CDR3 loop: CASSPEGQDTQYF. The CDR3 DNA, read in part, is TGTGCCAGCAGTCCCGAGGGCCAAGACACCCAGTAC. This chain links TRBV26 with TRBJ2-5; D unresolved. The read gets to within 1 residue of the CDR3 end, and the germline J gene fills in the rest. From germline, CDR1 is KGHPV and CDR2 FQNQEV (reference sequence). Trimming took 4 bases from V and 2 from J, leaving 7 bases between them. The CDR3 extends over 13 amino acids.